These 29 T cell receptor beta chains were sequenced from one sample in a study of blood T cell repertoires in COVID-19. The data were produced by immunoSEQ multiplex PCR, yet TCRdb's version contains in-frame clones alone and is incomplete. Seen here are more than 85,000 clones, 65% to 90% observed once, and the top ten hold less than 8%. Sequenced sample: peripheral blood. The receptors originated from a woman older than 75 with active or convalescent COVID-19.

CDR3 loop: CASSLVRTRQNEQFF. CDR3 DNA sequence: TGTGCCAGCAGCTTGGTTAGGACTAGGCAAAATGAGCAGTTCTTC. The rearrangement uses TRBV5-4 and TRBJ2-1, with TRBD2 matching over 7 bases. V was pared by 0 bases and J by 7 bases, with 7 bases of the junction left unmatched. The CDR3 runs to 15 residues. The V gene's germline CDR1 is SGHNT and CDR2 YYREEE (reference sequence).

A few counts support this clone. The gene calls are TRBV27 and TRBJ2-1, with 9 bases fitting TRBD1. CDR1 MNHEY and CDR2 SMNVEV come from the germline V gene (reference sequence). V dropped 5 bases and J dropped 8; count of bases not matched to a gene: 4. This CDR3 is 13 amino acids long. CDR3 sequence: CASSPGTGYEQFF. The CDR3 nucleotides read TGTGCCAGCAGTCCTGGGACAGGGTATGAGCAGTTCTTC.

The chain recombines TRBV21-1 with TRBJ2-7; the table's D call of TRBD1 was not tested on the DNA. TRBV21-1 has pseudogene status. The CDR3 is 15 residues long. The CDR3 protein is CASSKGDRLNYEQYF. CDR3 bases: TGTGCCAGCAGCAAAGGGGACAGGCTTAACTACGAGCAGTACTTC.

This clone appeared a few times. This chain joins TRBV6-5 and TRBJ1-4; 8 bases are shared with TRBD1. CDR1 and CDR2 (germline): MNHEY, SVGAGI. The V and J ends lost 5 bases and 3 bases, in that order; junction bases with no gene match: 5. This CDR3 is 15 amino acids long. The CDR3 protein is CASSNQGAANEKLFF. For the CDR3, the DNA is TGTGCCAGCAGTAACCAGGGGGCGGCTAATGAAAAACTGTTTTTT.

The chain links TRBV25-1 to TRBJ1-6; D is unclear. The CDR3 is 16 amino acids. V was shortened by 4 bases and J by 6 bases, with 16 bases between the two germline ends. CDR1 and CDR2 (germline): MGHDK, SYGVNS. CDR3 region: CASSGNPGYPNSPLHF. The CDR3 region has the DNA TGTGCCAGCAGTGGGAATCCAGGTTACCCTAATTCACCCCTCCACTTT.

This rearrangement joins TRBV4-2 to TRBJ2-1, with 9 bases that match TRBD2. The V and J ends lost 1 base and 9 bases, in that order; junction bases with no gene match: 10. This CDR3 comprises 16 residues. Germline values: CDR1 LGHNA, CDR2 YNFKEQ. In DNA form, the CDR3 reads TGTGCCAGCAGCCAAGTTGAATTAGCGGGAGACGGTGAGCAGTTCTTC. It is translated as CASSQVELAGDGEQFF.

The gene calls are TRBV5-5 and TRBJ1-5; tentative D call: TRBD1 (5 bases). This CDR3 is built from 15 residues. Trimming took 0 bases from V and 7 from J, leaving 14 bases between them. CDR1 and CDR2 from the germline V gene are SGHKS and YYEKEE (reference sequence). CDR3 in DNA: TGTGCCAGCAGCTTGGGCCAGGGCCACGGGCAGCCCCAGCATTTT. Its translation is CASSLGQGHGQPQHF.

This clone was detected a few times. The chain has TRBV5-1 and TRBJ1-1; D possibly corresponds to TRBD1 (6 bases). V was shortened by 4 bases and J by 1 base, with 14 bases between the two germline ends. This CDR3 has 15 amino acids. Germline CDR1 SGHRS, CDR2 YFSETQ. This CDR3 is CASSLITGRNTEAFF. The CDR3 nucleotides read TGCGCCAGCAGCCTGATTACAGGGAGGAACACTGAAGCTTTCTTT.

The chain links TRBV7-9 to TRBJ2-5, with TRBD2 matching over 9 bases. Per germline, CDR1 SEHNR and CDR2 FQNEAQ (reference sequence). The CDR3 totals 15 residues. The J segment lost 4 bases and the V segment lost 3 bases, leaving 6 bases of the junction unmatched. Here the CDR3 reads CASSFGGREVETQYF. The CDR3 nucleotides are TGTGCCAGCAGCTTCGGCGGGAGGGAGGTAGAGACCCAGTACTTC.

The chain uses TRBV5-1 and TRBJ2-2, with TRBD2 matching 16 bases. In germline, CDR1 is SGHRS, CDR2 YFSETQ. V lost 4 bases, J lost 5 bases, and 11 bases stayed unmatched. The CDR3 runs to 19 residues. In DNA form, the CDR3 reads TGCGCCAGCAGCACGACCGGGACTAGCGGGAGGGCCGGGACCGGGGAGCTGTTTTTT. It is translated as CASSTTGTSGRAGTGELFF.

The chain links TRBV19 to TRBJ2-1; no clear D. Per the germline V gene, CDR1 is LNHDA and CDR2 is SQIVND (reference sequence). Trimming removed 5 bases at V and 9 bases at J, with 14 bases between. This CDR3 is built from 13 residues. The CDR3 is CASSLSRSGEQFF. In DNA form, the CDR3 reads TGTGCCAGTAGTCTTAGCCGAAGTGGTGAGCAGTTCTTC. Full variable domain (rest looked up from reference TRBV19 and TRBJ2-1): DGGITQSPKYLFRKEGQNVTLSCEQNLNHDAMYWYRQDPGQGLRLIYYSQIVNDFQKGDIAEGYSVSREKKESFPLTVTSAQKNPTAFYLCASSLSRSGEQFFGPGTRLTVL.

This clone was counted a few times. This chain uses TRBV20-1 with TRBJ1-2, with a tentative D call TRBD1 (5 bases). This CDR3 comprises 15 residues. CDR1 is DFQATT, CDR2 SNEGSKA, per germline (reference sequence). Between the trimmed V and J ends, which lost 3 bases and 7 bases, there was a span of 21 bases. The CDR3 loop is CSASSSGGVLSGYTF. The CDR3 nucleotides read TGCAGTGCTAGTTCCTCCGGGGGGGTTCTCAGTGGCTACACCTTC.

The chain recombines TRBV7-8 with TRBJ1-1, with D unclear. Trimming took off 5 bases at V and 5 bases at J, with 18 bases between the two ends. The CDR3 sequence is 15 residues long. Germline V gives CDR1 SGHVS, CDR2 FQNEAQ. CDR3 sequence (DNA): TGTGCCAGCAGCCCTCCGGACCCCGGCGGGACTGAAGCTTTCTTT. Encoded protein: CASSPPDPGGTEAFF.

The CDR3 nucleotides are TGCAGTGCTAGTTTTGGGGAGGATCCCTTTAATTCACCCCTCCACTTT. As protein: CSASFGEDPFNSPLHF. J is TRBJ1-6 and V is TRBV20-1; unclear D gene. Trimming removed 3 bases from V and 6 bases from J, with 18 bases in between. Germline V lookup: CDR1 DFQATT, CDR2 SNEGSKA (reference sequence). The CDR3 sequence is 16 residues long.

This clone was observed a single time. As DNA, the CDR3 is TGTGCCAGCAGTCGAAGTCGGGGGGAGACCCAGTACTTC. Amino acids: CASSRSRGETQYF. This chain links TRBV4-2 with TRBJ2-5, with D perhaps matching TRBD2 (6 bases). From germline, CDR1 is LGHNA and CDR2 YNFKEQ. V lost 6 bases, J lost 5 bases, and 13 bases lay in between. The CDR3 spans 13 residues.

This sequence joins TRBV6-1 and TRBJ1-4; perhaps TRBD1 as D (6 bases). The CDR3 is 17 residues long. The germline gives CDR1 MNHNS, CDR2 SASEGT. V dropped 4 bases and J dropped 1 base, with 16 bases sitting between them. CDR3 residues: CASSGLNTGQTNEKLFF. CDR3 nucleotide sequence: TGTGCCAGCAGTGGCCTTAATACAGGGCAAACTAATGAAAAACTGTTTTTT.

The V and J genes are TRBV6-5 and TRBJ2-1; 14 positions match TRBD2. With V trimmed by 6 bases and J by 14 bases, 6 bases remained unmatched. Looked up from germline, CDR1 is MNHEY and CDR2 is SVGAGI. The CDR3 loop spans 13 amino acids. The CDR3 bases are TGTGCCAGCAGACAAAGACTAGCGGGGGGGAAGTTCTTC. It is translated as CASRQRLAGGKFF.

This sequence joins TRBV28 and TRBJ2-3; TRBD2 matches 8 bases. V dropped 6 bases and J dropped 2; count of bases not matched to a gene: 10. This CDR3 comprises 16 residues. The V gene's germline CDR1 is MDHEN and CDR2 SYDVKM. The CDR3 reads CASRITGTRDTDTQYF. The CDR3 DNA is TGTGCCAGCAGAATAACCGGGACTAGAGACACAGATACGCAGTATTTT.

There are a few counts of this clone. The chain's CDR3 is CASSSSDRGNSPLHF. The CDR3 DNA follows: TGTGCCAGCAGCTCCTCCGACAGGGGTAATTCACCCCTCCACTTT. The J gene is TRBJ1-6, the V gene TRBV7-8; 8 nucleotides agree with TRBD1. CDR1 is SGHVS and CDR2 is FQNEAQ in the germline V gene. V gave up 4 bases and J gave up 6 bases; unmatched junction bases: 5. The CDR3 extends over 15 amino acids.

The rearrangement joins TRBV5-1 to TRBJ2-5; 12 nucleotides match TRBD2. V shed 0 bases and J 5 bases; nucleotides not matched to a gene: 2. This CDR3 is 15 amino acids long. The germline gives CDR1 SGHRS, CDR2 YFSETQ. CDR3 sequence (DNA): TGCGCCAGCAGCTTGGCCCTAGCGGGGGGGGAGACCCAGTACTTC. Residues: CASSLALAGGETQYF.

The genes are TRBV4-1 and TRBJ2-7; TRBD1 matches 9 bases. The CDR3 spans 15 residues. The V gene end was trimmed by 1 base and the J gene end by 1 base; junction bases not matched to a gene: 2. Germline V CDR1 and CDR2: MGHRA, YSYEKL. The chain's CDR3 is CASSQGGQGSYEQYF. The CDR3 DNA follows: TGCGCCAGCAGCCAAGGGGGACAGGGTTCCTACGAGCAGTACTTC.

The chain employs TRBV9 and TRBJ1-3; a possible D gene is TRBD1 (6 bases). The CDR3 extends over 16 amino acids. V was cut by 3 bases and J by 4 bases, with 17 bases left in between. Looked up from germline, CDR1 is SGDLS and CDR2 is YYNGEE. In DNA, the CDR3 is TGTGCCAGCAGCGCTCAGGGGACCAACACGGGAAACACCATATATTTT. The encoded protein is CASSAQGTNTGNTIYF.

The chain carries TRBV11-3 and TRBJ2-1; D is unclear. The CDR3 length is 15 residues. Trimming removed 1 base from V and 12 bases from J, with 19 bases in between. Germline lookup yields CDR1 SGHNT and CDR2 YENEEA. The CDR3 is CASSLAPPEYGVQFF. The CDR3 nucleotides read TGTGCCAGCAGCTTAGCCCCTCCCGAATATGGAGTGCAGTTCTTC.

The chain carries TRBV11-2 and TRBJ1-4; D gene uncertain. Germline CDR1 reads SGHAT; CDR2 reads FQNNGV. CDR3 length equals 13 residues. Between the trimmed V and J ends, which lost 5 bases and 8 bases, there was a span of 12 bases. The CDR3 region is CASSRPAGEKLFF. CDR3 bases: TGTGCCAGCAGCCGACCGGCCGGGGAAAAACTGTTTTTT.

The genes are TRBV1 and TRBJ2-5; TRBD1 reflects the table's D call only, with no check against the DNA. TRBV1 corresponds to a pseudogene. CDR3 length equals 15 residues. CDR3 bases: TGCACCAGCAGCCGAGCAGTATGGGGCCGAGAGACCCAGTACTTC. Translation gives CTSSRAVWGRETQYF.

The chain links TRBV11-2 to TRBJ2-3; the match to TRBD1 covers 9 bases. This CDR3 has 16 residues. The V segment lost 5 bases and the J segment 4 bases; nucleotides outside the gene matches: 10. Germline CDR1 reads SGHAT; CDR2 reads FQNNGV. In DNA, the CDR3 is TGTGCCAGCAGCCGTAACCGGGACAGGGTCGCAGATACGCAGTATTTT. This translates into CASSRNRDRVADTQYF.

J is TRBJ2-1 and V is TRBV6-9; 8 nucleotides match TRBD2. Germline loops: CDR1 MNHGY, CDR2 SVAAGI. CDR3 length: 16 amino acids. V lost 6 bases, J lost 1 base, and 8 bases stayed unmatched. The CDR3 DNA reads TGTGCCAGCAGCCATCCTACTAGCGGATCCTACAATGAGCAGTTCTTC. Protein: CASSHPTSGSYNEQFF.

This chain connects TRBV27 to TRBJ2-1; 7 positions agree with TRBD1. Germline CDR1 and CDR2: MNHEY and SMNVEV (reference sequence). The J segment lost 9 bases and the V segment lost 5 bases, leaving 7 bases of the junction unmatched. The CDR3 spans 13 residues. The CDR3 loop reads CASSKDRAGEQFF. In DNA, the CDR3 is TGTGCCAGCAGTAAAGACAGGGCCGGTGAGCAGTTCTTC.

The chain combines TRBV7-2 with TRBJ2-7; 8 nucleotides line up with TRBD2. The germline CDR1 and CDR2 sequences are SGHTA and FQGNSA. There are 16 residues in the CDR3. V lost 2 bases, J lost 6 bases, and 12 bases stayed unmatched. For the CDR3, the DNA is TGTGCCAGCAGCTTAATGGGGCGGGGGGCCCCCAGCGAGCAGTACTTC. This gives the protein CASSLMGRGAPSEQYF.